This T cell receptor (beta chain) was sequenced during a study of T cells in tuberculosis. Study-wide points: Active tuberculosis alpha repertoires lay closer to GMM-specific TCRs than controls'.

V was clipped by 3 bases and J by 1 base, with 12 bases between them. The CDR3 consists of 15 residues. CDR1 is LNHDA, CDR2 SQIVND, per germline (reference sequence). Libraries were prepared by immunoSEQ multiplex PCR; TCRdb keeps only in-frame clonotypes and omits some of them. The sample shows tens of thousands of clones, 90% to 95% of them seen only once. Latent tuberculosis screening used tuberculin skin test and IGRA at entry. There are a few counts of this clone. Antigen: not known. The V and J genes are TRBV19 and TRBJ1-1; D not certain. Material for sequencing was PBMCs. The clonotype originates from a donor aged 10-35 years with latent tuberculosis or without tuberculosis infection. Some clones in this sample may be carry-over from other donors' samples. The CDR3 DNA is TGTGCCAGTAGTATTGGCGGTGAACGGAACACTGAAGCTTTCTTT. Protein sequence: CASSIGGERNTEAFF.